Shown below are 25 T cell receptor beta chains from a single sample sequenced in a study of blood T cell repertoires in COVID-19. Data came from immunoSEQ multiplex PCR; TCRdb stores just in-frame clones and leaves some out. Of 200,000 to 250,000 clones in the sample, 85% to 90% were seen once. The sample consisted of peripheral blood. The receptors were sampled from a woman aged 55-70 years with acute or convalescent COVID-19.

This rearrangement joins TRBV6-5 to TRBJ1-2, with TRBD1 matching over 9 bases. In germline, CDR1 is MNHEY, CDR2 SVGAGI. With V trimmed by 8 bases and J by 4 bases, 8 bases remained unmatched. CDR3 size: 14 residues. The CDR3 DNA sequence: TGTGCCAGCGGGACAGGGAGGTCTGGCTATGGCTACACCTTC. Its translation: CASGTGRSGYGYTF.

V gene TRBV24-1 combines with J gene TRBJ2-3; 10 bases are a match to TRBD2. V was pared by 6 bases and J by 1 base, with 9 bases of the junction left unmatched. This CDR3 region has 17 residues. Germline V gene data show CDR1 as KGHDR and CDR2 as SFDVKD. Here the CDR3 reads CATSTSGTTQGTDTQYF. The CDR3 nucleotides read TGTGCCACCAGTACTAGCGGGACGACTCAGGGCACAGATACGCAGTATTTT.

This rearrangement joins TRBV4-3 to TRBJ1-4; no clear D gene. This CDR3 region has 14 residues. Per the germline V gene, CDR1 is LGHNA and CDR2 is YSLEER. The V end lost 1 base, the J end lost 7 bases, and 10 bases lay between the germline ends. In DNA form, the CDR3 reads TGCGCCAGCAGCCAAGGAGGAGGCCGTGAAAAACTGTTTTTT. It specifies CASSQGGGREKLFF.

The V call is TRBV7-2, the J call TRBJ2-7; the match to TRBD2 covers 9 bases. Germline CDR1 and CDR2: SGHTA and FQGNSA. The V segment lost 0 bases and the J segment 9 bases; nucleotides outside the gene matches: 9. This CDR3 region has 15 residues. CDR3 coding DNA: TGTGCCAGCAGCTTAGCCCTAGCGGGGAACACGGTGCAGTACTTC. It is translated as CASSLALAGNTVQYF.

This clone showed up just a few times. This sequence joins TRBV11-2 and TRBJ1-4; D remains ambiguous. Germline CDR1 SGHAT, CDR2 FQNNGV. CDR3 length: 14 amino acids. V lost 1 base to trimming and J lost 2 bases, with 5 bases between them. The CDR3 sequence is CASSLGGTNEKLFF. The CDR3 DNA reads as TGTGCCAGCAGCTTAGGAGGGACTAATGAAAAACTGTTTTTT.

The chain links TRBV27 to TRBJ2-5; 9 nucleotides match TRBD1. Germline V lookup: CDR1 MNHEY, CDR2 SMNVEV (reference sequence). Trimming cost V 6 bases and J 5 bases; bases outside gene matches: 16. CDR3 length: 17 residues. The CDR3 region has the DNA TGTGCCAGCAGCTCCTGGGTAACCGGGACAGGGAGGGAGACCCAGTACTTC. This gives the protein CASSSWVTGTGRETQYF.

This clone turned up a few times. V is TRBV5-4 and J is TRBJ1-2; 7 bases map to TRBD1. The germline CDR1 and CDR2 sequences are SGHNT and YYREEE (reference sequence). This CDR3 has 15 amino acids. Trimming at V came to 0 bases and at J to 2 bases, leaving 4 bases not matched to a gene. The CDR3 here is CASSLVDRENYGYTF. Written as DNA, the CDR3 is TGTGCCAGCAGCTTGGTAGACAGGGAGAACTATGGCTACACCTTC.

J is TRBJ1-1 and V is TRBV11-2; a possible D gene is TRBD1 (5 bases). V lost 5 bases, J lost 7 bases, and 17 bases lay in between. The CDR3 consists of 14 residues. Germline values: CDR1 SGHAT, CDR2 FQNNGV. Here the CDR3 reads CASSMDYRGLEAFF. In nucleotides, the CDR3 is TGTGCCAGCAGCATGGACTACCGGGGACTTGAAGCTTTCTTT.

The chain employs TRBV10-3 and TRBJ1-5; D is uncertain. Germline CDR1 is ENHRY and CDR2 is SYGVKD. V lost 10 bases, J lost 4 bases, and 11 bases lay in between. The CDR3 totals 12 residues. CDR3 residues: CATSDGNQPQHF. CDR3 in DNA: TGTGCCACCTCAGACGGGAATCAGCCCCAGCATTTT.

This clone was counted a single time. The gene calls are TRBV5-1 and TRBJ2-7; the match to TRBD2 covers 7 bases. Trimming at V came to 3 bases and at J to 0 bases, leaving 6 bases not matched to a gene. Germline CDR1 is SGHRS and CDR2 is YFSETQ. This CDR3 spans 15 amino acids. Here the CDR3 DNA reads TGCGCCAGCAGCTATAAACTAGCGACCTCCTACGAGCAGTACTTC. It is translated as CASSYKLATSYEQYF. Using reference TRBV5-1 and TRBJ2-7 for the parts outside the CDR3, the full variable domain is KAGVTQTPRYLIKTRGQQVTLSCSPISGHRSVSWYQQTPGQGLQFLFEYFSETQRNKGNFPGRFSGRQFSNSRSEMNVSTLELGDSALYLCASSYKLATSYEQYFGPGTRLTVT.

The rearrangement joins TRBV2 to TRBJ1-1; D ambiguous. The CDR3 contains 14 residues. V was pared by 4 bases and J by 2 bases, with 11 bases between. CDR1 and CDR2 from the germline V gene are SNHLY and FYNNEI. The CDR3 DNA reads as TGTGCCAGCAGTGTACAGCCGGCCAACACTGAAGCTTTCTTT. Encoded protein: CASSVQPANTEAFF.

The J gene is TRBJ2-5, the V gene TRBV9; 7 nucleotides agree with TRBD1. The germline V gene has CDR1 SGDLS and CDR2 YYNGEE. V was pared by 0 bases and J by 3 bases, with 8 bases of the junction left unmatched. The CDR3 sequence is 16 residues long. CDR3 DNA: TGTGCCAGCAGCGTAGGGATAGGGGGCTTGGAAGAGACCCAGTACTTC. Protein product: CASSVGIGGLEETQYF. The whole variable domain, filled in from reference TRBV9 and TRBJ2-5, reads DSGVTQTPKHLITATGQRVTLRCSPRSGDLSVYWYQQSLDQGLQFLIQYYNGEERAKGNILERFSAQQFPDLHSELNLSSLELGDSALYFCASSVGIGGLEETQYFGPGTRLLVL.

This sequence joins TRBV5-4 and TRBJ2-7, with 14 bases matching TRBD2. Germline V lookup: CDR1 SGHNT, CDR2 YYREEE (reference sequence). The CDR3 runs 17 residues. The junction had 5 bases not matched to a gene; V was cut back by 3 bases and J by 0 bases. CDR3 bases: TGTGCCAGCAGCTGGGGACTAGCGGGGGACTACTCCTACGAGCAGTACTTC. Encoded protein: CASSWGLAGDYSYEQYF. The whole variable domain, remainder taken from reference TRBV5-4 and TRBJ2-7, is ETGVTQSPTHLIKTRGQQVTLRCSSQSGHNTVSWYQQALGQGPQFIFQYYREEENGRGNFPPRFSGLQFPNYSSELNVNALELDDSALYLCASSWGLAGDYSYEQYFGPGTRLTVT.

DNA of the CDR3: TGCGCCAGCACCGAACAGGGGGGAGGCTATGGCTACACCTTC. It codes for CASTEQGGGYGYTF. The gene calls are TRBV5-1 and TRBJ1-2; 8 nucleotides line up with TRBD1. The germline CDR1 and CDR2 sequences are SGHRS and YFSETQ. The CDR3 contains 14 residues. After removal of 6 bases from V and 4 bases from J, the junction contained 8 bases not matched to a gene.

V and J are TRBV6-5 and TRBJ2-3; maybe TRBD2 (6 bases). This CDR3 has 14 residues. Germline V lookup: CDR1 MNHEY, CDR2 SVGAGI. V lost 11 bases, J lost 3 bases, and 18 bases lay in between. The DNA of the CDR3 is TGTGCCGTAGGGGACCGCCGGGGGACAGATACGCAGTATTTT. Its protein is CAVGDRRGTDTQYF.

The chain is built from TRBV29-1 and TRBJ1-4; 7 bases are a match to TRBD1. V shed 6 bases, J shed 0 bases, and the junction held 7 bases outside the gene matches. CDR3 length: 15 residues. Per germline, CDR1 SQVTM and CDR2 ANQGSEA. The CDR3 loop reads CSVGTERATNEKLFF. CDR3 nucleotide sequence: TGCAGCGTGGGGACAGAGCGCGCAACTAATGAAAAACTGTTTTTT.

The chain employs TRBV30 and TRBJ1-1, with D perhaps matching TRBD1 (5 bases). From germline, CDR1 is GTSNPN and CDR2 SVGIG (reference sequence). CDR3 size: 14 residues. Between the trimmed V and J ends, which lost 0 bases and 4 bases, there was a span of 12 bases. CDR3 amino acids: CAWSVSQGGTEAFF. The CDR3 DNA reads TGTGCCTGGAGTGTATCTCAGGGAGGCACTGAAGCTTTCTTT.

The DNA for the CDR3 is TGTGCCAGCAGCTTAGTTGAGACACGCACAGATACGCAGTATTTT. It yields the protein CASSLVETRTDTQYF. V gene TRBV7-2 combines with J gene TRBJ2-3; D gene ambiguous. Between the trimmed V and J ends, which lost 1 base and 1 base, there was a span of 9 bases. Looked up from germline, CDR1 is SGHTA and CDR2 is FQGNSA. This CDR3 is built from 15 residues.

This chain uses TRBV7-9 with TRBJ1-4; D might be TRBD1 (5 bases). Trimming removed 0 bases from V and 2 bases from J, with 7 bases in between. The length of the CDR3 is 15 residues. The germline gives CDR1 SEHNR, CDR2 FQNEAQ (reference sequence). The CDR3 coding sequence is TGTGCCAGCAGCTTAGCGGCAGGGACTAATGAAAAACTGTTTTTT. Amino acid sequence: CASSLAAGTNEKLFF.

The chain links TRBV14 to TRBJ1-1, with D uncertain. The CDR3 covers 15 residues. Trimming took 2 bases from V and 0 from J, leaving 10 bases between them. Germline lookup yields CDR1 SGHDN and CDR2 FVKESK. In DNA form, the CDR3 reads TGTGCCAGCAGCCAACATCTAACTATGAACACTGAAGCTTTCTTT. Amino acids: CASSQHLTMNTEAFF.

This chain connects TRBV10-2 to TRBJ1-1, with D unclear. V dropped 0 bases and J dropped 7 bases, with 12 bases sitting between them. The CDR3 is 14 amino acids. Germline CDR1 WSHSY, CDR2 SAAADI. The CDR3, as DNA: TGCGCCAGCAGTGAGTCGTCGGGAAGCGGTGAAGCTTTCTTT. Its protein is CASSESSGSGEAFF.

The CDR3 reads CASSFGSYGYTF. CDR3 DNA: TGTGCCAGCAGTTTCGGTTCCTATGGCTACACCTTC. This chain joins TRBV12-3 or TRBV12-4 and TRBJ1-2; D gene ambiguous. The CDR3 contains 12 residues. Trimming removed 3 bases at V and 4 bases at J, with 6 bases between.

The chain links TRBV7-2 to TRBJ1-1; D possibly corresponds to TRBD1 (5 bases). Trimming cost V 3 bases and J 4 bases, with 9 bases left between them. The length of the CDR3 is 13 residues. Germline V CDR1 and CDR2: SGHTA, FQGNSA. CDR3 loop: CASSFRQSTEAFF. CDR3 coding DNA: TGTGCCAGCAGCTTTCGACAGAGCACTGAAGCTTTCTTT.

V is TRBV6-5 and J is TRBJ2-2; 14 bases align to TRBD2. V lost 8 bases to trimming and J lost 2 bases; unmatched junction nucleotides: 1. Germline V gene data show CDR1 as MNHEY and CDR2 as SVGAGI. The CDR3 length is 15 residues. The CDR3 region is CASGLAGGNTGELFF. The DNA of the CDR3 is TGTGCCAGCGGACTAGCGGGGGGCAACACCGGGGAGCTGTTTTTT.

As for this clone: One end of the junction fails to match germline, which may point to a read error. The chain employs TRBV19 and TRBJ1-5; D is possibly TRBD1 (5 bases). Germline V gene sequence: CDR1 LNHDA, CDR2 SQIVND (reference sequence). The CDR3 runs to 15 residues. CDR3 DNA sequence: TGTGCCAGTAGTGGTGCAGGGTTGAGCAGTCAGCCCCAGCATTTT. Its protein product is CASSGAGLSSQPQHF.